The source of this T cell receptor beta chain is a study of metastatic and nonmetastatic thyroid tumors. This clone was recorded at least ten times. Patients were all untreated before their thyroid surgery. This CDR3 region has 14 residues. The germline CDR1 and CDR2 sequences are SGHVS and FNYEAQ. The V gene lost 2 bases and the J gene lost 8 bases, with 12 bases spanning the gap. Original handling: A classifier for distant metastasis in papillary thyroid cancer was constructed using CDR3 differences observed across clinicopathological groups. With MiXCR, TCRdb called clones anew from the PCR reads. These V and J calls are TCRdb output, not the study's own analysis. The table includes about 13,000 clones, 20% to 25% detected once.

The sequenced sample was blood. The source is a female donor with papillary thyroid cancer or a benign thyroid nodule (not recorded which). Some clones in this sample may be carry-over from other donors' samples. This chain links TRBV7-6 with TRBJ1-4, with unresolved D. The CDR3 coding sequence is TGTGCCAGCAGCTTATTTGGTTTAGGGGAAAAACTGTTTTTT. Its translation is CASSLFGLGEKLFF.